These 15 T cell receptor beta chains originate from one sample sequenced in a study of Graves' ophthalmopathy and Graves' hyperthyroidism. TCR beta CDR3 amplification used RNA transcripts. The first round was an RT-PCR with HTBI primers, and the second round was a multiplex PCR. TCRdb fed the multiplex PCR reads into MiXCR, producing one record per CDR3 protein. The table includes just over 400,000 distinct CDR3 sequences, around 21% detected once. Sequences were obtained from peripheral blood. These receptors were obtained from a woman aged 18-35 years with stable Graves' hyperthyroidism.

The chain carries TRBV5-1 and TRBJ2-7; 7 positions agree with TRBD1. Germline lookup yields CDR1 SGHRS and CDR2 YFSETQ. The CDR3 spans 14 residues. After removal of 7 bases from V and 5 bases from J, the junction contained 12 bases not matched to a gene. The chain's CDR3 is CASGRRQGSDEQYF. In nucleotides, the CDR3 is TGCGCCAGCGGAAGAAGACAGGGTAGCGACGAGCAGTACTTC.

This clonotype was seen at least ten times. The CDR3 sequence is CASRAEGTAFF. The CDR3 region has the DNA TGTGCCAGCAGAGCTGAGGGCACAGCTTTCTTT. This chain uses TRBV28 with TRBJ1-1; D is unresolved. The ends were cut back, 6 bases at V and 10 bases at J, with 12 bases in the middle. Germline V CDR1 and CDR2: MDHEN, SYDVKM. The CDR3 consists of 11 residues.

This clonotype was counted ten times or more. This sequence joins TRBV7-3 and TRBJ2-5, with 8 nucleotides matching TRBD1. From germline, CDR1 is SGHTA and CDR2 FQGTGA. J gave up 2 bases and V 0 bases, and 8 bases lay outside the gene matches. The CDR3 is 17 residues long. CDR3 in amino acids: CASSLTPPTGAQETQYF. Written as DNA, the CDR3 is TGTGCCAGCAGCTTAACGCCCCCGACAGGGGCTCAAGAGACCCAGTACTTC. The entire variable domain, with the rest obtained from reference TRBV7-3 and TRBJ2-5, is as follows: GAGVSQTPSNKVTEKGKYVELRCDPISGHTALYWYRQSLGQGPEFLIYFQGTGAADDSGLPNDRFFAVRPEGSVSTLKIQRTERGDSAVYLCASSLTPPTGAQETQYFGPGTRLLVL.

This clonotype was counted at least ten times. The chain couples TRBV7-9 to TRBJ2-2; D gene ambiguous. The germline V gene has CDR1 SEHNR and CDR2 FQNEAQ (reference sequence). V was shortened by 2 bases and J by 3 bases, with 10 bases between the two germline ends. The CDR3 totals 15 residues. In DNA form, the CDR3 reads TGTGCCAGCAGCTTATTTCGTGCCCACACCGGGGAGCTGTTTTTT. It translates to CASSLFRAHTGELFF.

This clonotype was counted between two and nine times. This CDR3 reads CASSFESSYEQYF. The CDR3 DNA reads TGTGCCAGCAGTTTCGAGAGTTCCTACGAGCAGTACTTC. This rearrangement joins TRBV6-2 or TRBV6-3 to TRBJ2-7; no clear D. The CDR3 has 13 amino acids. V lost 4 bases to trimming and J lost 1 base, with 8 bases between them. CDR1 is MNHEY, CDR2 SVGEGT, per germline.

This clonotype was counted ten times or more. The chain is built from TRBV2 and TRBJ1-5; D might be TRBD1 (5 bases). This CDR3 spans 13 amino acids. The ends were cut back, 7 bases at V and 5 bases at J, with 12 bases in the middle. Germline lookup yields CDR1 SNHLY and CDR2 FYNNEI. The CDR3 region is CASKGLLDQPQHF. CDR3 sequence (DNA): TGTGCCAGCAAGGGACTCTTAGATCAGCCCCAGCATTTT.

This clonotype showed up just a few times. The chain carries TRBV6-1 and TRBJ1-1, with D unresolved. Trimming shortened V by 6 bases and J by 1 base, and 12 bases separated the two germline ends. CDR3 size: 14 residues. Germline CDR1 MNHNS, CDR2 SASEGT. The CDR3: CASSSTLQNTEAFF. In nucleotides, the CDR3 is TGTGCCAGCAGCTCTACACTGCAGAACACTGAAGCTTTCTTT.

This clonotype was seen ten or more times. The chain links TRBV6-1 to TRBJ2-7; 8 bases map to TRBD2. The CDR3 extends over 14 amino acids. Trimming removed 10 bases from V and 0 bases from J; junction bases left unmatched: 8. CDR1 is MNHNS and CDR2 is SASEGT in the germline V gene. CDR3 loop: CATGGGIGSYEQYF. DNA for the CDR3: TGTGCCACCGGCGGGGGGATAGGCTCCTACGAGCAGTACTTC.

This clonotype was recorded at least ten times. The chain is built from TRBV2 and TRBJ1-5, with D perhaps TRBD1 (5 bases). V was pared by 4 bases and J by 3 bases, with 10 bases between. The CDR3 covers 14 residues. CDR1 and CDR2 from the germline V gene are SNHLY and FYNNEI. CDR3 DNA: TGTGCCAGCAGTGTGGGACGGTTCAATCAGCCCCAGCATTTT. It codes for CASSVGRFNQPQHF.

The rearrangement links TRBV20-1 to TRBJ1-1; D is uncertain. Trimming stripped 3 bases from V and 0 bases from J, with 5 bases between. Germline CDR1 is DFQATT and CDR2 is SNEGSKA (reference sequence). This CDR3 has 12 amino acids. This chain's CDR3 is CSARGVNTEAFF. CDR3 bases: TGCAGTGCTAGGGGTGTGAACACTGAAGCTTTCTTT.

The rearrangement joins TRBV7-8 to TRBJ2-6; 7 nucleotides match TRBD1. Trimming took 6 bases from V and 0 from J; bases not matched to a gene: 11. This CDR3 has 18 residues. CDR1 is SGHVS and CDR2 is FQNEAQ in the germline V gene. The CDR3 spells CASRIKTGPNSGANVLTF. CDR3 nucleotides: TGTGCCAGCAGAATTAAGACAGGGCCCAACTCTGGGGCCAACGTCCTGACTTTC.

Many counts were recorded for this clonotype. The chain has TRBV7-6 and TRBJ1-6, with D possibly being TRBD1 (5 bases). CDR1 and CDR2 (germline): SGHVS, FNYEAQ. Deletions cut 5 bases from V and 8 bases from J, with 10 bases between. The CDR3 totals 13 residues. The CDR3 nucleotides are TGTGCCAGCAGCAAAGGGGATTATTCACCCCTCCACTTT. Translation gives CASSKGDYSPLHF.

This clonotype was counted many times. CDR3 protein: CASSQGGTEAFF. The CDR3, as DNA: TGTGCCAGCAGTCAGGGAGGCACTGAAGCTTTCTTT. This chain uses TRBV6-5 with TRBJ1-1; weak D call: TRBD1 (5 bases). The length of the CDR3 is 12 residues. The V end was cut by 5 bases, the J end by 4 bases, with 8 bases between. The germline V gene has CDR1 MNHEY and CDR2 SVGAGI.

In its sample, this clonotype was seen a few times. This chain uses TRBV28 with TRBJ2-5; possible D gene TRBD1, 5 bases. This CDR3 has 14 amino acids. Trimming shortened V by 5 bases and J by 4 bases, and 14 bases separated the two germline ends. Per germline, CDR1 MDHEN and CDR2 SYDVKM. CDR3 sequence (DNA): TGTGCCAGCAGTAGCAGGGTGTATCGAGAGACCCAGTACTTC. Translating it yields CASSSRVYRETQYF.

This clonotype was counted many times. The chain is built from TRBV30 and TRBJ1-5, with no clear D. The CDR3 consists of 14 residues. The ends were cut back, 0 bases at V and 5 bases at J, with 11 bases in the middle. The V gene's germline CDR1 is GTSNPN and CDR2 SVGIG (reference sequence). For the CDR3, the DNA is TGTGCCTGGAGTGTACGCCCTTCCGATCAGCCCCAGCATTTT. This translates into CAWSVRPSDQPQHF.